The TCR beta chain under discussion was sequenced for a study of cytomegalovirus exposure and HLA in healthy donors. Study observations and caveats: Among immune exposure information, only CMV serostatus was available.

The V end was cut by 5 bases, the J end by 1 base, with 12 bases between. The CDR3 sequence is 14 residues long. The germline CDR1 and CDR2 sequences are SGHNT and YENEEA. Primers: 60 Vbeta forward and 13 Jbeta reverse. TCRdb keeps only in-frame clones here, not all; method: immunoSEQ multiplex PCR. The table lists more than 95,000 clones, nearly 80% of them singletons. Details on this clone: Its antigen is as yet unknown.

J is TRBJ2-7 and V is TRBV11-3, with D unclear. This TCR derives from a man aged 55-75 years in good health and CMV-seropositive. Sequencing input: PBMCs. Here the CDR3 DNA reads TGTGCCAGCAGCCTTGCTGGAGCTTCCTACGAGCAGTACTTC. Translation gives CASSLAGASYEQYF. The whole variable domain, remainder taken from reference TRBV11-3 and TRBJ2-7, is EAGVVQSPRYKIIEKKQPVAFWCNPISGHNTLYWYLQNLGQGPELLIRYENEEAVDDSQLPKDRFSAERLKGVDSTLKIQPAELGDSAVYLCASSLAGASYEQYFGPGTRLTVT.